This is a list of T cell receptor beta chains from one sample in a study of CD4 T cells in relation to SARS-CoV-2 and coronaviruses. The assay was immunoSEQ multiplex PCR, and TCRdb's table has in-frame clones only and misses some. The data show approximately 43,000 clones, under 90% seen once. These receptors' targets are unknown. The source material was naive CD4+ T cells from PBMCs, cultured in vitro. Receptors were obtained from an adult with COVID-19. Each CDR3 is given with its conserved first and last residue. Each record gives: D gene, clone size, J gene, V gene, CDR3 protein, CDR3 DNA. D genes are given only for firm matches. Clone size is not always given. Where it is, it says once, few, many or a class for expanded clones.

d_gene: NA; abundance: NA; j_gene: TRBJ2-3; v_gene: TRBV7-3; CDR3aa: CASSPGPSSDTQYF; CDR3nt: TGTGCCAGCAGCCCGGGACCTAGCTCAGATACGCAGTATTTT
d_gene: TRBD2; abundance: NA; j_gene: TRBJ2-7; v_gene: TRBV2; CDR3aa: CASRTSASSYEQYF; CDR3nt: TGTGCCAGCAGGACTAGCGCGAGCTCCTACGAGCAGTACTTC
d_gene: TRBD1; abundance: NA; j_gene: TRBJ2-7; v_gene: TRBV18; CDR3aa: CASSNHRGLREQYF; CDR3nt: TGTGCCAGCTCCAACCACAGGGGGCTCCGCGAGCAGTACTTC
d_gene: TRBD1; abundance: NA; j_gene: TRBJ2-6; v_gene: TRBV5-1; CDR3aa: CASSLEDRAGANVLTF; CDR3nt: TGCGCCAGCAGCCTGGAGGACAGGGCAGGGGCCAACGTCCTGACTTTC
d_gene: NA; abundance: NA; j_gene: TRBJ2-7; v_gene: TRBV6-5; CDR3aa: CASSLTMGKVYEQYF; CDR3nt: TGTGCCAGCAGCCTAACAATGGGGAAAGTATACGAGCAGTACTTC
d_gene: NA; abundance: NA; j_gene: TRBJ2-2; v_gene: TRBV4-1; CDR3aa: CASSQVGAGQTRDGELFF; CDR3nt: TGCGCCAGCAGCCAAGTCGGTGCGGGACAAACCCGCGACGGGGAGCTGTTTTTT
d_gene: NA; abundance: NA; j_gene: TRBJ2-3; v_gene: TRBV7-3; CDR3aa: CASSTGSTLEATQYF; CDR3nt: TGTGCCAGCAGCACTGGCTCTACGCTTGAGGCTACGCAGTATTTT
d_gene: NA; abundance: NA; j_gene: TRBJ2-1; v_gene: TRBV19; CDR3aa: CASSIGGGSYNEQFF; CDR3nt: TGTGCCAGTAGTATAGGGGGAGGCTCCTACAATGAGCAGTTCTTC
d_gene: NA; abundance: NA; j_gene: TRBJ1-2; v_gene: TRBV5-1; CDR3aa: CASSPAGLVYGYTF; CDR3nt: TGCGCCAGCAGCCCTGCGGGGCTGGTCTATGGCTACACCTTC
d_gene: NA; abundance: NA; j_gene: TRBJ1-2; v_gene: TRBV15; CDR3aa: CATSRAKAGGYTF; CDR3nt: TGTGCCACCAGCAGAGCTAAGGCGGGTGGCTACACCTTC
d_gene: NA; abundance: few; j_gene: TRBJ1-6; v_gene: TRBV2; CDR3aa: CASSGDFNSPLHF; CDR3nt: TGTGCCAGCAGTGGAGATTTTAATTCACCCCTCCACTTT
d_gene: TRBD2; abundance: NA; j_gene: TRBJ2-1; v_gene: TRBV27; CDR3aa: CASGLKGTSGRAGWVRSYNEQFF; CDR3nt: TGTGCCAGCGGCTTGAAAGGGACTAGCGGGAGGGCCGGGTGGGTCCGCTCCTACAATGAGCAGTTCTTC
d_gene: NA; abundance: NA; j_gene: TRBJ1-6; v_gene: TRBV19; CDR3aa: CASSIDLFGGSPLHF; CDR3nt: TGTGCCAGTAGTATAGATCTATTCGGAGGATCACCCCTCCACTTT
d_gene: TRBD2; abundance: NA; j_gene: TRBJ2-7; v_gene: TRBV28; CDR3aa: CASSKPGLADPSYEQYF; CDR3nt: TGTGCCAGCAGTAAACCGGGACTAGCGGACCCCTCCTACGAGCAGTACTTC
d_gene: NA; abundance: NA; j_gene: TRBJ2-2; v_gene: TRBV2; CDR3aa: CASSVGLASTGELFF; CDR3nt: TGTGCCAGCAGTGTTGGGCTAGCGAGCACCGGGGAGCTGTTTTTT
d_gene: TRBD2; abundance: NA; j_gene: TRBJ2-7; v_gene: TRBV28; CDR3aa: CASSPSGSLYEQYF; CDR3nt: TGTGCCAGCAGTCCTAGCGGGAGTCTCTACGAGCAGTACTTC
d_gene: NA; abundance: NA; j_gene: TRBJ2-7; v_gene: TRBV27; CDR3aa: CASSLGRDGGSYEQYF; CDR3nt: TGTGCCAGCAGTTTGGGGCGGGACGGCGGATCCTACGAGCAGTACTTC
d_gene: NA; abundance: NA; j_gene: TRBJ1-3; v_gene: TRBV7-6; CDR3aa: CASSTGQPSGNTIYF; CDR3nt: TGTGCCAGCAGCACCGGACAGCCCTCTGGAAACACCATATATTTT
d_gene: TRBD2; abundance: NA; j_gene: TRBJ2-2; v_gene: TRBV4-1; CDR3aa: CASSQGPRTSGSSGELFF; CDR3nt: TGCGCCAGCAGCCAAGGACCACGGACTAGCGGGAGTTCCGGGGAGCTGTTTTTT
d_gene: NA; abundance: NA; j_gene: TRBJ2-7; v_gene: TRBV6-2/TRBV6-3; CDR3aa: CASSSPRIGGVDEQYF; CDR3nt: TGTGCCAGCAGTTCCCCCCGGATAGGGGGAGTGGACGAGCAGTACTTC
d_gene: TRBD1; abundance: NA; j_gene: TRBJ1-2; v_gene: TRBV20-1; CDR3aa: CSPEDRPGYTF; CDR3nt: TGCAGTCCTGAGGACAGGCCGGGCTACACCTTC
d_gene: NA; abundance: NA; j_gene: TRBJ2-3; v_gene: TRBV11-2; CDR3aa: CASSFFTSGEDTQYF; CDR3nt: TGTGCCAGCAGCTTCTTCACTTCGGGGGAAGATACGCAGTATTTT
d_gene: NA; abundance: few; j_gene: TRBJ1-6; v_gene: TRBV7-9; CDR3aa: CASSLEAVGNSPLHF; CDR3nt: TGTGCCAGCAGCTTAGAGGCTGTCGGGAATTCACCCCTCCACTTT
d_gene: NA; abundance: NA; j_gene: TRBJ2-3; v_gene: TRBV6-5; CDR3aa: CASSPPPVERDTQYF; CDR3nt: TGTGCCAGCAGTCCCCCCCCAGTGGAACGAGATACGCAGTATTTT
d_gene: TRBD1; abundance: NA; j_gene: TRBJ1-2; v_gene: TRBV6-5; CDR3aa: CATSGGAPADYGYTF; CDR3nt: TGTGCCACATCAGGGGGGGCCCCGGCGGACTATGGCTACACCTTC
d_gene: TRBD2; abundance: NA; j_gene: TRBJ2-1; v_gene: TRBV11-3; CDR3aa: CASSLRSSGRPYEQFF; CDR3nt: TGTGCCAGCAGCTTACGGTCTAGCGGGAGACCCTATGAGCAGTTCTTC
d_gene: TRBD1; abundance: NA; j_gene: TRBJ1-1; v_gene: TRBV7-8; CDR3aa: CASSWDRETEAFF; CDR3nt: TGTGCCAGCAGCTGGGACAGGGAAACTGAAGCTTTCTTT
d_gene: NA; abundance: NA; j_gene: TRBJ1-1; v_gene: TRBV5-1; CDR3aa: CASRLIGDEAEAFF; CDR3nt: TGCGCCAGCAGGTTGATAGGGGACGAGGCTGAAGCTTTCTTT
d_gene: NA; abundance: once; j_gene: TRBJ2-7; v_gene: TRBV6-5; CDR3aa: CASSINSRGKEQYF; CDR3nt: TGTGCCAGCAGCATAAATTCACGGGGAAAGGAGCAGTACTTC
d_gene: TRBD1; abundance: NA; j_gene: TRBJ2-7; v_gene: TRBV3-1/TRBV3-2; CDR3aa: CASSPGIWDRDSYEQYF; CDR3nt: TGTGCCAGCAGCCCGGGTATTTGGGACAGGGACTCCTACGAGCAGTACTTC
d_gene: TRBD2; abundance: NA; j_gene: TRBJ2-7; v_gene: TRBV7-8; CDR3aa: CASSLASGAYEQYF; CDR3nt: TGTGCCAGCAGCTTAGCCAGCGGGGCTTACGAGCAGTACTTC
d_gene: NA; abundance: NA; j_gene: TRBJ1-3; v_gene: TRBV6-5; CDR3aa: CASSPRRTGNTIYF; CDR3nt: TGTGCCAGCAGCCCCCGCAGGACTGGAAACACCATATATTTT